This T cell receptor (beta chain) was recorded in a study of Tregs in tolerant kidney transplant recipients. Study findings and constraints: No direct test of biological reproducibility was done here. Findings come from small patient numbers and require larger validation. The most relevant donor-specific Treg TCRbeta repertoire apparently came from expansion with activated donor B cells.

Measured with immunoSEQ multiplex PCR; TCRdb has only the in-frame clones, and not every one. Among under 300,000 clones, about 80% were seen once, and the ten largest hold less than 0.75%. Trimming took off 6 bases at V and 4 bases at J, with 12 bases between the two ends. The CDR3 consists of 13 residues. From germline, CDR1 is LNHDA and CDR2 SQIVND (reference sequence). Points on this clone: Its antigen is unknown.

The J gene is TRBJ1-2, the V gene TRBV19, with unresolved D. The receptor's source is a human donor in good health. Sequencing was done on a sample of CD4+ T cells from blood. The CDR3 loop reads CASRANLFYGYTF. The CDR3 coding sequence is TGTGCCAGTAGAGCCAACCTATTCTATGGCTACACCTTC.